The subject of this entry is one T cell receptor (beta chain). The cohort comprised adults aged about 18 to 100 years residing in around 25 US areas. Per the study methods: Estimates of nucleated cell counts were drawn from the amplification of reference gene primers. TCRdb's copy holds only in-frame clones and misses some; the assay was immunoSEQ multiplex PCR. For V, J and clone size, that table is used; D and trimming come from the DNA. The sample shows approximately 230,000 clones, roughly nine tenths of them seen only once. This specimen comes from a study of blood T cell repertoires in COVID-19. Study-wide background: T cells, B-cell-depleted T cells, or PBMCs provided the cDNA or gDNA that served as material.

Germline values: CDR1 SGHNT, CDR2 YYREEE (reference sequence). The V gene lost 5 bases and the J gene lost 0 bases, with 15 bases spanning the gap. This CDR3 comprises 16 residues. The sequence was obtained from a young woman with acute COVID-19. Sequenced: PBMCs or T cells enriched from blood (not recorded which). The rearrangement uses TRBV5-4 and TRBJ2-1, with a tentative D call TRBD2 (6 bases). The CDR3 protein is CASRIGGGSSYNEQFF. CDR3 sequence (DNA): TGTGCCAGCAGAATTGGTGGGGGGAGCTCCTACAATGAGCAGTTCTTC.